This TCR beta chain was captured in a study of blood T cells in healthy people across ages. Findings and caveats of the study: The study lacked donor CMV status, which possibly confounded expanded clonotype changes.

As regards this clonotype: Its target is not known.

This CDR3 has 15 residues. Trimming stripped 7 bases from V and 4 bases from J, with 18 bases between. For the second PCR, which ran for roughly 7 to 11 cycles, a sample-barcoded 5' primer and a J-beta primer mix were used. TCRdb independently ran MiXCR on the 5' RACE reads; one entry per CDR3 protein. The table shows around 1,000,000 distinct CDR3 sequences, with around two fifths occurring only once. This receptor was identified in a man between 18 and 29 years old in good health. This sequence joins TRBV12-3 or TRBV12-4 and TRBJ2-3, with D perhaps TRBD2 (6 bases). The sample was blood. The chain's CDR3 is CASTGTAKASDTQYF. CDR3 bases: TGTGCCAGCACCGGGACTGCAAAAGCGTCAGATACGCAGTATTTT.